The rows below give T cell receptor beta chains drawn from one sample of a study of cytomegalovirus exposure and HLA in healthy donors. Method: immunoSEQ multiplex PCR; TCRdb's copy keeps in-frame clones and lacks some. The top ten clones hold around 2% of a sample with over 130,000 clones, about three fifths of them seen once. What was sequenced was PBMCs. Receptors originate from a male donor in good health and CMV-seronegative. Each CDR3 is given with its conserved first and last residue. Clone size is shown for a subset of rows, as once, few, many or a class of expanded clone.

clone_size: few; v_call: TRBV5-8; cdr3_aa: CASSLEPGQPQHF
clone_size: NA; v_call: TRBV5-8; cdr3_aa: CASFWRSSYEQYF
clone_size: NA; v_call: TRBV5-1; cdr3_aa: CASTGTGPNTEAFF
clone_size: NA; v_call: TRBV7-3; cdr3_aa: CASSLYAINGYTF
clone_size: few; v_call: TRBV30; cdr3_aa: CAWSPTPPGNGSPLHF
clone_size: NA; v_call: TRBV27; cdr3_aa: CASSLSTRGTTLKETQYF
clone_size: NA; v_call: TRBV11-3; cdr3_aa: CASSLGRNTDTQYF
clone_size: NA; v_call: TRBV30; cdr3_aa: CAWSPRLAGVYEQYF
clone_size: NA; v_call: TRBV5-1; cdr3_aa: CASSPDRNRRTEAFF
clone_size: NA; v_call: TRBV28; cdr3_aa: CASSLREYNEQFF
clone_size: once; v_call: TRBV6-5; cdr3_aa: CASSYTRTGNYNEQFF
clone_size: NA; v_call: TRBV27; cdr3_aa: CASSLGGGSNSPLHF
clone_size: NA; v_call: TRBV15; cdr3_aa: CATSREPRLVNTEAFF
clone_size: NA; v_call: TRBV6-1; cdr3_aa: CASTVPNTGELFF
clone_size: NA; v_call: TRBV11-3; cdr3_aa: CASSSGLAGGADTQYF
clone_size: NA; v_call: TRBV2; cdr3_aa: CASGRSGGIHEQFF
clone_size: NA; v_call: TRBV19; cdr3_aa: CASRAWDSDNEKLFF
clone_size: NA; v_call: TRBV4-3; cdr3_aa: CASSQVADRGGGLEKLFF
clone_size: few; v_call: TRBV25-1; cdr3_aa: CASSGERLLNEQFF
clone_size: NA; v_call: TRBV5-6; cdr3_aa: CASSLSRDRAETQYF
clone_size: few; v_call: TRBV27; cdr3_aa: CASSLSRTGGLYEQYF
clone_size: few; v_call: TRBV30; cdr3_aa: CAWSGGNSNYGYTF
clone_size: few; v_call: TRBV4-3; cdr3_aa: CASSVVGTSVGDEQFF
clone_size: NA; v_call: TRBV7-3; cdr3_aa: CASSSTGLAYNEQFF
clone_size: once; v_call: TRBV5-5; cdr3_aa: CASSFRGNTEAFF
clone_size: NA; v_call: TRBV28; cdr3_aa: CASSFWGGAEVYGYTF
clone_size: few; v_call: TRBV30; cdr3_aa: CAWSVGGRTDTQYF
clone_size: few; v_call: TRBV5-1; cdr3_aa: CASSFLDTQYF
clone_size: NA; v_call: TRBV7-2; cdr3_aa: CASSPPGNSYGYTF
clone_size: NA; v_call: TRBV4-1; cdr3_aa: CASSQVTGGGYEQYF
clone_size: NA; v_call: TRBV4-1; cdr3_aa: CASSQDQGVGEKLFF
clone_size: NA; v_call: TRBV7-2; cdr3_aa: CASSSVFTLDSASYEQYF
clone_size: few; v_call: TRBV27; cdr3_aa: CASSLGGISYEQYF
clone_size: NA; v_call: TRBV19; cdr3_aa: CASSIYPGGIVDEQFF
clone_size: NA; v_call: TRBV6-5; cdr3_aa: CSSSQTGERYNEQFF
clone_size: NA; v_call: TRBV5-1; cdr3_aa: CASSLVLASNEQFF
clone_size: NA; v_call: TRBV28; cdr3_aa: CASSSLGQGRGEAFF
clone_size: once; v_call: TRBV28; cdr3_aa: CASSIDLSGGTEAFF
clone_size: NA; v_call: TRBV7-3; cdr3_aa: CASSLTSGGRNEQFF
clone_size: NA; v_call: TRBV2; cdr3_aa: CASIPGQGRGGYTF
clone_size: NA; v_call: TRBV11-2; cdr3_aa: CASSSGGSRDNEQFF
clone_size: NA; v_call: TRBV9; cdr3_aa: CASSTQQGAVEKLFF
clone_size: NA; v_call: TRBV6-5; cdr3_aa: CASSPSGAMSYEQYF
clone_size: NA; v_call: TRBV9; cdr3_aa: CASSIAAGYEQYF
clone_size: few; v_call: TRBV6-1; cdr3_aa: CASSEVRGTGSEQYF
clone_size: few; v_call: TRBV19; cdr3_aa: CASSIEGRGSLETQYF
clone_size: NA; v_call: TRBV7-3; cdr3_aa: CASSPQGTGGETQYF